These T cell receptor beta chains were read from a single sample in a study of cytomegalovirus exposure and HLA in healthy donors. Repertoires were generated with immunoSEQ multiplex PCR, while TCRdb's copy carries only in-frame clones and drops some. This table holds about 120,000 clones, approximately 75% found once. The sequenced sample consisted of PBMCs. All receptors derive from a man aged 30-40 years in good health and CMV-seronegative. The CDR3 runs from the conserved cysteine through the conserved F or W. D genes are given only for firm matches. A clone size is listed for some rows: how often the clone was seen (once, few, many), or a class if it is expanded.

-	TRBV7-2	TRBJ2-7	-	TGTGCCAGCAGCCCAACGACTTCCTACGAGCAGTACTTC	CASSPTTSYEQYF
-	TRBV9	TRBJ2-1	-	TGTGCCAGCAGCGTAGTACAGGGTAATTGGAATGAGCAGTTCTTC	CASSVVQGNWNEQFF
-	TRBV27	TRBJ2-1	TRBD1	TGTGCCAGCAGTTTATTTCAGGGGGAAGGGATCAATGAGCAGTTCTTC	CASSLFQGEGINEQFF
few	TRBV5-1	TRBJ2-5	TRBD2	TGCGCCAGCAGCTTGGGGAGGCGCGGGGGGATCCGAGAGACCCAGTACTTC	CASSLGRRGGIRETQYF
few	TRBV7-2	TRBJ1-6	-	TGTGCCAGCAGCTTGGGGGGAAGTTCACCCCTCCACTTT	CASSLGGSSPLHF
-	TRBV11-3	TRBJ2-1	-	TGTGCCAGCAGCTTAGGTGGTTCGGGAGCTATTAATGAGCAGTTCTTC	CASSLGGSGAINEQFF
few	TRBV5-8	TRBJ2-3	TRBD1	TGTGCCAGCAGCTACGGACAGGGGGCAGATACGCAGTATTTT	CASSYGQGADTQYF
-	TRBV29-1	TRBJ1-1	-	TGCAGCGTTGAAGGGGGGTGGGGGGGTGGAACTGAAGCTTTCTTT	CSVEGGWGGGTEAFF
-	TRBV5-6	TRBJ2-1	-	TGTGCCAGCAGCTATAGCGCGGACTACAATGAGCAGTTCTTC	CASSYSADYNEQFF
-	TRBV27	TRBJ2-7	-	TGTGCCAGCAGTTTGGGTGGGCTCCGCGAGCAGTACTTC	CASSLGGLREQYF
-	TRBV9	TRBJ2-3	TRBD2	TGTGCCAGCAGCGTAGGCCTAGCGGGGCTAGATACGCAGTATTTT	CASSVGLAGLDTQYF
-	TRBV29-1	TRBJ2-5	TRBD2	TGCAGCGTACAAGGGACTAGCGGGGGGCTCGAAGAGACCCAGTACTTC	CSVQGTSGGLEETQYF
-	TRBV6-6	TRBJ1-1	TRBD1	TGTGCCAGCAGTGAGACAGGGGAGTCGAACACTGAAGCTTTCTTT	CASSETGESNTEAFF
-	TRBV7-2	TRBJ2-3	TRBD2	TGTGCCAGCAGCCCCAGACGGACTAGCGGGGCAACAGATACGCAGTATTTT	CASSPRRTSGATDTQYF
-	TRBV29-1	TRBJ2-7	TRBD2	TGCAGCGTTGTGTCAGCGGGGACCTACGAGCAGTACTTC	CSVVSAGTYEQYF
-	TRBV11-2	TRBJ1-1	-	TGTTTTGGAGCCTATCCGATAACAAAAGCTTTCTTT	CFGAYPITKAFF